This TCR beta chain was sequenced for a study of T cell repertoires in cytomegalovirus infection. Overall study: Signatures in public TCR beta sequences pointed to both CMV infection and matching HLA type.

MiXCR, applied by TCRdb to the reads, yields one record per CDR3 protein. The sample has 60,000 to 85,000 distinct CDR3 sequences, 22% seen once. Broader study findings: Of the TCR beta families, the public ones yielded a cumulative frequency that identified carriers of CMV plus the relevant HLA. Ex vivo responses were dominated by HLA-C-restricted CMV-specific TCR beta clonotypes.

Trimming cost V 3 bases and J 5 bases, with 8 bases left between them. The CDR3 is 13 amino acids. The germline V gene encodes CDR1 MDHEN and CDR2 SYDVKM. A few counts support this clonotype. The antigen is unknown. The chain is built from TRBV28 and TRBJ1-5; possibly TRBD1 for D (5 bases). Material: PBMCs, sequenced either directly or after in vitro stimulation (not recorded which). This clonotype was sampled from a human donor in good health (CMV status not recorded). Some clones in this sample may be carry-over from other donors' samples. The CDR3 region is CASSFNRYQPQHF. The DNA for the CDR3 is TGTGCCAGCAGTTTTAACAGGTATCAGCCCCAGCATTTT.